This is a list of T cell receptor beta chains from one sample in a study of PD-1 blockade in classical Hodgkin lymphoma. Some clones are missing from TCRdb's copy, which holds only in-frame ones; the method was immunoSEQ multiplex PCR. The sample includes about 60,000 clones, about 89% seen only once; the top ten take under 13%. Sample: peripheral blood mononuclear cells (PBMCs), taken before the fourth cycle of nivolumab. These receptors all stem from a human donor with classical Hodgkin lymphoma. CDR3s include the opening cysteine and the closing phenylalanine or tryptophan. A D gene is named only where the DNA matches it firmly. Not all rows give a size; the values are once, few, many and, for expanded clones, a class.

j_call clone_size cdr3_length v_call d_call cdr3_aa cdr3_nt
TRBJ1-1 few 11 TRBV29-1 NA CSVVTVTEAFF TGCAGCGTTGTAACCGTCACTGAAGCTTTCTTT
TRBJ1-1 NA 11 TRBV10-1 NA CASSEGGEAFF TGCGCCAGCAGTGAAGGGGGTGAAGCTTTCTTT
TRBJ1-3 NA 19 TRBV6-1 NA CASSETAPSLRYSGNTIYF TGTGCCAGCAGTGAAACGGCTCCCTCGCTTCGGTACTCTGGAAACACCATATATTTT
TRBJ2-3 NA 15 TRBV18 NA CASSLRETSTDTQYF TGTGCCAGCTCACTCCGAGAGACTAGCACAGATACGCAGTATTTT
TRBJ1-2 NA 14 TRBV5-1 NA CASSLRDTNYGYTF TGCGCCAGCAGCTTGAGGGACACCAACTATGGCTACACCTTC
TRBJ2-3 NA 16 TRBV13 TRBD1 CASSSADRGPANTQYF TGTGCCAGCAGCTCCGCGGACAGGGGGCCGGCAAATACGCAGTATTTT
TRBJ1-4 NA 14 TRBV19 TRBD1 CASNSRTGNEKLFF TGTGCCAGTAATAGTCGGACAGGGAATGAAAAACTGTTTTTT
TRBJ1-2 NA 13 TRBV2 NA CASSLQGDYGYTF TGTGCCAGCAGTCTCCAGGGCGACTATGGCTACACCTTC
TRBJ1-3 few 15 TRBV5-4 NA CASRGEGPAGNTIYF TGTGCCAGCAGGGGGGAAGGGCCCGCTGGAAACACCATATATTTT
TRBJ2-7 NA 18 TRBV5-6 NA CASSLVLGPALGAYEQYF TGTGCCAGCAGCTTGGTCCTGGGGCCGGCCTTAGGGGCCTACGAGCAGTACTTC
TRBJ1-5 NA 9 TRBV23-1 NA CAGDQPQHF TGCGCCGGCGATCAGCCCCAGCATTTT
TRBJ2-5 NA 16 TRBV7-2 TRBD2 CASSLQAGITQETQYF TGTGCCAGCAGCCTCCAAGCGGGGATTACCCAAGAGACCCAGTACTTC
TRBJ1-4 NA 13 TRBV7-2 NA CASSPMRSEKLFF TGTGCCAGCAGCCCCATGAGGTCTGAAAAACTGTTTTTT
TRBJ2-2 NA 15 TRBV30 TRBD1 CACTQGLLSTGELFF TGTGCCTGCACACAGGGGCTCCTTTCCACCGGGGAGCTGTTTTTT
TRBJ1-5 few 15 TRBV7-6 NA CASSLGGLFNQPQHF TGTGCCAGCAGCTTAGGGGGACTGTTCAATCAGCCCCAGCATTTT
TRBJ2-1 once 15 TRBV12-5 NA CASGLGLASYNEQFF TGTGCTAGTGGTTTGGGGCTCGCGTCCTACAATGAGCAGTTCTTC
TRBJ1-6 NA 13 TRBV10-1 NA CASSKGIGSPLHF TGCGCCAGCAGTAAGGGGATCGGTTCACCCCTCCACTTT
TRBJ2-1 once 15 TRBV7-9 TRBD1 CASSRDSIYGVEQFF TGTGCCAGCAGCAGGGACAGCATCTATGGGGTTGAGCAGTTCTTC
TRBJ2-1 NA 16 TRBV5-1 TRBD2 CASRPEGAGAYNEQFF TGCGCCAGCAGGCCCGAGGGAGCGGGGGCGTACAATGAGCAGTTCTTC
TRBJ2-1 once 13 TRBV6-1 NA CASEGLLYNEQFF TGTGCCAGTGAGGGACTTTTATACAATGAGCAGTTCTTC
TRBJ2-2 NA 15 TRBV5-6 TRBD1 CASSSQDRGPRELFF TGTGCCAGCAGCTCACAGGACAGGGGGCCTCGGGAGCTGTTTTTT
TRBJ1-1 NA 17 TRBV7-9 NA CASSSARQAIWMTEAFF TGTGCCAGCAGCTCAGCCAGGCAGGCGATCTGGATGACTGAAGCTTTCTTT
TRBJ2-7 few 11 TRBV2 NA CASSGLYEQYF TGTGCCAGCAGTGGACTTTACGAGCAGTACTTC
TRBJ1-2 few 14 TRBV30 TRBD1 CAWSDRGHNYGYTF TGTGCCTGGAGTGACAGGGGGCATAACTATGGCTACACCTTC
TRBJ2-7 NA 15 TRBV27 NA CASSPGLVITYEQYF TGTGCCAGCAGTCCGGGACTGGTTATAACCTACGAGCAGTACTTC
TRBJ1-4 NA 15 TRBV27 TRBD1 CASSPTTGPNEKLFF TGTGCCAGCAGTCCCACGACAGGGCCTAATGAAAAACTGTTTTTT
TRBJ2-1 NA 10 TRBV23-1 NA CASSQPWGFF TGCGCCAGCAGCCAACCCTGGGGGTTCTTC
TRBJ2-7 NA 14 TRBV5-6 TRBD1 CASSGQASPLEQYF TGTGCCAGCAGCGGACAGGCGTCCCCGCTCGAGCAGTACTTC
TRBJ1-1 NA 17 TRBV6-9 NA CASSYSRRYLPNTEAFF TGTGCCAGCAGTTATTCCCGTAGGTACCTACCGAACACTGAAGCTTTCTTT
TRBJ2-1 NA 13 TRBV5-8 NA CASLWSSYNEQFF TGTGCCAGCTTGTGGAGCTCCTACAATGAGCAGTTCTTC
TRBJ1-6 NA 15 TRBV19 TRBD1 CASSIRDSSYSPLHF TGTGCCAGTAGTATTCGGGACAGCTCCTATTCACCCCTCCACTTT
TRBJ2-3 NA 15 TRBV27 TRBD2 CASSGPSGGTDTQYF TGTGCCAGCAGTGGACCTAGCGGGGGGACAGATACGCAGTATTTT
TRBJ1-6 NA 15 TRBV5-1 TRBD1 CASSRGQGWGSPLHF TGCGCCAGCAGCAGAGGACAGGGGTGGGGGTCACCCCTCCACTTT
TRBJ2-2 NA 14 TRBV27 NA CASRGGARTGELFF TGTGCCAGCAGGGGGGGGGCCCGAACCGGGGAGCTGTTTTTT
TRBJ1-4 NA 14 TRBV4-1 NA CASSRWESNEKLFF TGCGCCAGCAGCCGGTGGGAGTCTAATGAAAAACTGTTTTTT